Below, 15 T cell receptor beta chains from the same sample are listed, as sequenced in a study of blood T cell repertoires in COVID-19. Method: immunoSEQ multiplex PCR; TCRdb's copy keeps in-frame clones and lacks some. Among 100,000 or so clones listed, roughly 80% were seen once. Source material: peripheral blood. Receptors originate from a man aged 65 to 79 with active or convalescent COVID-19.

CDR3 sequence reads: CASSPQEYEKLFF. CDR3 bases: TGTGCCAGCTCACCCCAGGAATATGAAAAACTGTTTTTT. The chain uses TRBV18 and TRBJ1-4, with no clear D. This CDR3 contains 13 residues. CDR1 and CDR2 from the germline V gene are KGHSH and LQKENI. V lost 3 bases and J 6 bases, leaving 8 bases between the germline ends. The full variable domain, rest sourced from reference TRBV18 and TRBJ1-4, is NAGVMQNPRHLVRRRGQEARLRCSPMKGHSHVYWYRQLPEEGLKFMVYLQKENIIDESGMPKERFSAEFPKEGPSILRIQQVVRGDSAAYFCASSPQEYEKLFFGSGTQLSVL.

The V call is TRBV5-4, the J call TRBJ1-2; D remains ambiguous. The CDR3 runs to 15 residues. V shed 4 bases and J shed 3 bases, with 16 bases lying between them. Germline-derived CDR1 and CDR2 are SGHNT and YYREEE (reference sequence). This chain's CDR3 is CASSPIRSGDYGYTF. CDR3 nucleotide sequence: TGTGCCAGCAGCCCAATCCGGTCCGGGGACTATGGCTACACCTTC.

This chain joins TRBV2 and TRBJ1-1; the match to TRBD1 covers 7 bases. Germline CDR1 and CDR2: SNHLY and FYNNEI. This CDR3 is 13 amino acids long. The ends lost 6 bases at V and 6 bases at J; junction bases unmatched: 7. CDR3 residues: CASSVTGFPEAFF. The CDR3 coding sequence is TGTGCCAGCAGCGTGACAGGGTTCCCTGAAGCTTTCTTT.

V usage is TRBV4-1 and J usage is TRBJ1-1; D unclear. This CDR3 is 16 amino acids long. The germline CDR1 and CDR2 sequences are MGHRA and YSYEKL. V was shortened by 0 bases and J by 0 bases, with 11 bases between the two germline ends. The CDR3 is CASSQDFRSMNTEAFF. CDR3 nucleotides: TGCGCCAGCAGCCAAGATTTTAGAAGCATGAACACTGAAGCTTTCTTT.

The V and J genes are TRBV5-1 and TRBJ2-7, with TRBD1 matching over 7 bases. The germline V gene encodes CDR1 SGHRS and CDR2 YFSETQ. This CDR3 contains 13 residues. The ends lost 5 bases at V and 5 bases at J; junction bases unmatched: 7. In DNA, the CDR3 is TGCGCCAGCAGGAGGACAGGAAAGCACGAGCAGTACTTC. This gives the protein CASRRTGKHEQYF.

This sequence joins TRBV12-3 or TRBV12-4 and TRBJ1-5; D is ambiguous. V lost 6 bases, J lost 3 bases, and 6 bases lay in between. The CDR3 length is 12 residues. DNA of the CDR3: TGTGCCAGCAGGGCATACAATCAGCCCCAGCATTTT. As protein: CASRAYNQPQHF.

This clone has just a few counts. The rearrangement uses TRBV5-8 and TRBJ2-2; D is perhaps TRBD1 (6 bases). Looked up from germline, CDR1 is SGHTS and CDR2 is YDEGEE. The CDR3 covers 15 residues. V shed 1 base and J shed 2 bases, with 9 bases lying between them. The CDR3 sequence: CASSLPGVNTGELFF. The CDR3 nucleotides are TGTGCCAGCAGCTTGCCAGGGGTTAACACCGGGGAGCTGTTTTTT.

The gene calls are TRBV5-1 and TRBJ1-2; 7 nucleotides line up with TRBD1. In germline, CDR1 is SGHRS, CDR2 YFSETQ. After removal of 4 bases from V and 4 bases from J, the junction contained 16 bases not matched to a gene. The CDR3 runs 17 residues. CDR3 protein: CASSRTGTDRVGYGYTF. CDR3 coding DNA: TGCGCCAGCAGCAGGACAGGAACCGATAGAGTTGGCTATGGCTACACCTTC. Complete variable domain (other parts from reference TRBV5-1 and TRBJ1-2): KAGVTQTPRYLIKTRGQQVTLSCSPISGHRSVSWYQQTPGQGLQFLFEYFSETQRNKGNFPGRFSGRQFSNSRSEMNVSTLELGDSALYLCASSRTGTDRVGYGYTFGSGTRLTVV.

The chain carries TRBV7-6 and TRBJ1-2; 7 bases are shared with TRBD1. The CDR3 has 15 residues. The germline CDR1 and CDR2 sequences are SGHVS and FNYEAQ. Germline trimming cut 1 base from V and 0 bases from J; bases unmatched to any gene: 2. The CDR3 nucleotides read TGTGCCAGCAGCTTAGGGACAGGCCCTAACTATGGCTACACCTTC. Residues: CASSLGTGPNYGYTF.

This clone came up once. V and J are TRBV9 and TRBJ1-4, with a possible D match to TRBD1 (5 bases). The germline V and J ends were trimmed by 2 bases and 5 bases, with 13 bases remaining between them. CDR3 length: 15 residues. The V gene's germline CDR1 is SGDLS and CDR2 YYNGEE. CDR3 DNA sequence: TGTGCCAGCAGCGTCGAAGCAGGGTTAAATGAAAAACTGTTTTTT. Translating gives CASSVEAGLNEKLFF.

This clone has just a few counts. V is TRBV6-5 and J is TRBJ1-1, with a tentative D call TRBD1 (5 bases). CDR1 and CDR2 (germline): MNHEY, SVGAGI. There are 13 residues in the CDR3. V lost 2 bases to trimming and J lost 11 bases, with 15 bases between them. Here the CDR3 reads CASSYLTGRGAFF. The DNA of the CDR3 is TGTGCCAGCAGTTACCTTACAGGACGTGGGGCTTTCTTT.

This clone was observed once. The gene calls are TRBV5-5 and TRBJ1-1, with D maybe TRBD1 (5 bases). Germline V CDR1 and CDR2: SGHKS, YYEKEE (reference sequence). V dropped 1 base and J dropped 11 bases, with 15 bases sitting between them. This CDR3 comprises 13 residues. The CDR3 protein is CASSLTGVATAFF. CDR3 in DNA: TGTGCCAGCAGCTTGACGGGGGTCGCTACCGCTTTCTTT.

The genes are TRBV7-2 and TRBJ1-5; perhaps TRBD1 as D (6 bases). CDR3 size: 14 residues. CDR1 is SGHTA, CDR2 FQGNSA, per germline. V was pared by 4 bases and J by 8 bases, with 15 bases between. The chain's CDR3 is CASSYGQNAKPQHF. The CDR3 region has the DNA TGTGCCAGCAGCTACGGACAGAACGCGAAGCCCCAGCATTTT.

This clone turned up a few times. The rearrangement uses TRBV12-3 or TRBV12-4 and TRBJ1-1; maybe TRBD1 (6 bases). V shed 6 bases and J shed 6 bases, with 14 bases lying between them. The CDR3 spans 13 residues. The CDR3 DNA reads as TGTGCCAGCAGGTACACAGGGTTCCCTGAAGCTTTCTTT. It encodes CASRYTGFPEAFF.

The V and J genes are TRBV11-3 and TRBJ2-5, with 8 bases that match TRBD2. The CDR3 is 13 residues long. The V gene's germline CDR1 is SGHNT and CDR2 YENEEA. Trimming took 4 bases from V and 5 from J; bases not matched to a gene: 3. The CDR3 protein is CASSSRGGETQYF. For the CDR3, the DNA is TGTGCCAGCAGCTCGCGCGGGGGGGAGACCCAGTACTTC.